This passage covers 2 T cell receptor beta chains from one sample sequenced in a study of blood T cell repertoires in COVID-19. Only in-frame clones appear in the TCRdb table, and some are missing; sequencing was by immunoSEQ multiplex PCR. The sample shows about 370,000 clones, more than 70% of them seen only once. The sequenced material came from peripheral blood. Receptors originate from a woman under 40 with COVID-19, enrolled during active disease.

This rearrangement joins TRBV7-2 to TRBJ2-1; 8 bases are a match to TRBD1. The CDR3 is 15 residues long. Looked up from germline, CDR1 is SGHTA and CDR2 is FQGNSA. V dropped 3 bases and J dropped 7; count of bases not matched to a gene: 8. CDR3 sequence (DNA): TGTGCCAGCAGCTTTGTGACAGGGGAAGGGAATGAGCAGTTCTTC. It is translated as CASSFVTGEGNEQFF.

This clone was counted a single time. The chain has TRBV7-2 and TRBJ2-1, with a possible D match to TRBD1 (6 bases). The CDR3 runs to 15 residues. V lost 0 bases, J lost 7 bases, and 13 bases lay in between. The germline V gene encodes CDR1 SGHTA and CDR2 FQGNSA. CDR3 DNA: TGTGCCAGCAGCTTAGCGCGCCCAGGACAGAATGAGCAGTTCTTC. Protein product: CASSLARPGQNEQFF. The complete variable domain, with remaining parts taken from reference TRBV7-2 and TRBJ2-1, reads GAGVSQSPSNKVTEKGKDVELRCDPISGHTALYWYRQSLGQGLEFLIYFQGNSAPDKSGLPSDRFSAERTGGSVSTLTIQRTQQEDSAVYLCASSLARPGQNEQFFGPGTRLTVL.